One T cell receptor (beta chain) is described in this entry. Primed by a sample-barcoded 5' primer and a J-beta primer mix, a second PCR proceeded for 7 to 11 cycles. One entry per CDR3 protein results from TCRdb running MiXCR on the 5' RACE reads. The table includes around 650,000 distinct CDR3 sequences, around 41% detected once. This record belongs to a study of blood T cells in healthy people across ages. CDR3 length: 17 amino acids. Germline CDR1 MDHEN, CDR2 SYDVKM. V lost 3 bases, J lost 0 bases, and 18 bases lay in between. Isolation of PBMCs gave at least 6.5 million cells per sample. This chain uses TRBV28 with TRBJ2-7; D might be TRBD1 or TRBD2, each matching 5 bases. The sample comprised blood. The source of this sequence is a man at least 80 years old in good health. The CDR3 DNA reads TGTGCCAGCAGTTTCGGGTTGGGGGACCTCACCTCCTACGAGCAGTACTTC. Residues: CASSFGLGDLTSYEQYF.